One T cell receptor (beta chain) is described in this entry. Its antigen is not known. PBMCs were cryopreserved, and about 1.8 micrograms of genomic DNA from them went into TCR beta libraries. The data were obtained in a study of cytotoxic CD8 clonotypes in ibrutinib-treated CLL. V shed 6 bases and J shed 8 bases, with 16 bases lying between them. The CDR3 contains 13 residues. Germline CDR1 is MGHRA and CDR2 is YSYEKL. TCRdb keeps only in-frame clones here, not all; method: immunoSEQ multiplex PCR. The table shows approximately 280,000 clones, with approximately 76% occurring only once. General observations from the study: Measured clonality at baseline was greater than in age-matched healthy donors and tracked with circulating CD8+ T-cell counts.

V usage is TRBV4-1 and J usage is TRBJ1-2; D is unclear. The source is a human donor with chronic lymphocytic leukemia. This material consisted of PBMCs, taken at disease progression, from a patient treated with ibrutinib. The CDR3 sequence: CASRTLGIGGYTF. The CDR3 DNA sequence: TGCGCCAGCAGAACTCTAGGGATCGGAGGCTACACCTTC.